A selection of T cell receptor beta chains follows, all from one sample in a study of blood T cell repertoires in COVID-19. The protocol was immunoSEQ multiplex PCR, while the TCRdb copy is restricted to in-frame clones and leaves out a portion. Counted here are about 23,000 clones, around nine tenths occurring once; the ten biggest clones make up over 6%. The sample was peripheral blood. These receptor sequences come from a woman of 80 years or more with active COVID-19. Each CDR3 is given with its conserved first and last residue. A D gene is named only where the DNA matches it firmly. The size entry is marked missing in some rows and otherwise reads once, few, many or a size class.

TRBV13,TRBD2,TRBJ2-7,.,TGTGCCAGCAGCTACAGCGGGGGGGCTCAAGAGCAGTACTTC,CASSYSGGAQEQYF
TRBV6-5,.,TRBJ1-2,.,TGTGCCAGCAGACAGATAGGGGGGGCTACGGATGGCTACACCTTC,CASRQIGGATDGYTF
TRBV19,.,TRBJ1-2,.,.,CASTSETYGYTF
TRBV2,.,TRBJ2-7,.,TGTGCCAGCAGTGACCGGACAGCCGGCTTC,CASSDRTAGF
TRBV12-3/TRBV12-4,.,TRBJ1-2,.,TGTGCCAGCAGTTTACCGGGCTATGGCTACACCTTC,CASSLPGYGYTF
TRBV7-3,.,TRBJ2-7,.,TGTGCCAGCAGCCGCCCGGCGGATTACGAGCAGTACTTC,CASSRPADYEQYF
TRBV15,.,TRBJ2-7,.,TGTGCCACCAGCAGAGACAGGGGGGCCTACGAGCAGTACTTC,CATSRDRGAYEQYF
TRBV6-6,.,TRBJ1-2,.,TGTGCCAGCAGTTACCCGGGTCTTAACTATGGCTACACCTTC,CASSYPGLNYGYTF
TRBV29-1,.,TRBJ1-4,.,TGCAGCGTGGTCAGGCAGGGGAATGAAAAACTGTTTTTT,CSVVRQGNEKLFF
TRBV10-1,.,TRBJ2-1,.,TGCGCCAGTCTAGGATACAATGAGCAGTTCTTC,CASLGYNEQFF
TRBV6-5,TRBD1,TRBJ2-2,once,TGTGCCAGCAAAAGGGGACAGGCGAACACCGGGGAGCTGTTTTTT,CASKRGQANTGELFF
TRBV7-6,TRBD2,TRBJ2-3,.,TGTGCCAGCAGCTCCGCCCCGAGACTAGCGGGGGGCGTAGATACGCAGTATTTT,CASSSAPRLAGGVDTQYF
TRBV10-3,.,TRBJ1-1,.,TGTGCCATCAGTGAGTCGTTGCAGGGGCAGACTGAAGCTTTCTTT,CAISESLQGQTEAFF
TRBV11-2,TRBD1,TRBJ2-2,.,TGTGCCAGCAGCCTCAGACAGGGGCGGTCGGGGGAGCTGTTTTTT,CASSLRQGRSGELFF
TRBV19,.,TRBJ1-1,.,TGTGCCAGTAGTCCCCCCCCAGGGGAGAACACTGAAGCTTTCTTT,CASSPPPGENTEAFF
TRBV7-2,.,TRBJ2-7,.,TGTGCCAGCGGAGGGGTGGGCCCTTACGAGCAGTACTTC,CASGGVGPYEQYF
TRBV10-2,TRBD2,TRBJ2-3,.,TGCGCCAGCAGTGAGACTAGCGGGGAGTTCACAGATACGCAGTATTTT,CASSETSGEFTDTQYF
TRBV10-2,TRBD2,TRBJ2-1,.,TGCGCCAGCAGTGATCAACAACTAGCGGCCTACAATGAGCAGTTCTTC,CASSDQQLAAYNEQFF
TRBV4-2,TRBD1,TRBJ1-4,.,TGTGCCAGCAGCCAAGATGGGACAGGGGATAATGAAAAACTGTTTTTT,CASSQDGTGDNEKLFF
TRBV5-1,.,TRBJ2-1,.,TGCGCCAGCAGCTTGGGACGGCAGGGTATCTCCAATGAGCAGTTCTTC,CASSLGRQGISNEQFF
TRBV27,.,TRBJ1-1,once,TGTGCCAGCAGTTTATTCATGGGGAGTACTGAAGCTTTCTTT,CASSLFMGSTEAFF
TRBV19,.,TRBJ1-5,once,TGTGCCAGTAGTATCGGGCGGCAGGGGACGCGCCCCCAGCATTTT,CASSIGRQGTRPQHF
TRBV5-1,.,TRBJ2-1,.,TGCGCCAGCAGCTTCAGGGGTGATGAGCAGTTCTTC,CASSFRGDEQFF
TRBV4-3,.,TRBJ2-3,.,TGCGCCAGCAGCCAAGACTTGACTAGTTCTGATACGCAGTATTTT,CASSQDLTSSDTQYF
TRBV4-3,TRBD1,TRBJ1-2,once,TGCGCCAGCAGCCAGGAACCGACAGGGCCAATCTATGGCTACACCTTC,CASSQEPTGPIYGYTF
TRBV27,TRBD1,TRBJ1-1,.,TGTGCCAGCAGTTCTTATACAGGGGGGAACACTGAAGCTTTCTTT,CASSSYTGGNTEAFF
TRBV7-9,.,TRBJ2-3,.,TGTGCCAGTATCTTCACCAGGGGCGGCACAGATACGCAGTATTTT,CASIFTRGGTDTQYF
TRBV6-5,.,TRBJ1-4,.,TGTGCCAGCAGTACCACAGGGGAAAAACTGTTTTTT,CASSTTGEKLFF
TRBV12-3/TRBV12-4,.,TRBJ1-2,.,TGTGCCAGCAGTTTTAGCCCCAGGGATGGCTACACCTTC,CASSFSPRDGYTF
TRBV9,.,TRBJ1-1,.,TGTGCCAGCAGCGTAGGGACTGCAAACACTGAAGCTTTCTTT,CASSVGTANTEAFF
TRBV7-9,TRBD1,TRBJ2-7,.,TGTGCCAGCAGCCAGGACAGGTCGGGCTACGAGCAGTACTTC,CASSQDRSGYEQYF
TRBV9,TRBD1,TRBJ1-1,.,TGTGCCAGCAGTCCCGTACAGGGGTCGTGGACTGAAGCTTTCTTT,CASSPVQGSWTEAFF
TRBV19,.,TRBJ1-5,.,TGTGCCAGTAGTAACGGGCCCCAGCATTTT,CASSNGPQHF
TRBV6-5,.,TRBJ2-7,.,TGTGCCAGCACCCCGACCAGGGGAACCTACGAGCAGTACTTC,CASTPTRGTYEQYF
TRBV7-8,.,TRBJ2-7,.,TGTGCCAGCAGCTTAAATCTCCCCTACGAGCAGTACTTC,CASSLNLPYEQYF
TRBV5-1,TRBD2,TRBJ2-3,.,TGCGCCAGCAGTCGGAACGGGGGGACCCTCACAGATACGCAGTATTTT,CASSRNGGTLTDTQYF
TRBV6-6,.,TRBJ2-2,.,TGTGCCAGCTTCGAGGGTGGAATGAACACCGGGGAGCTGTTTTTT,CASFEGGMNTGELFF
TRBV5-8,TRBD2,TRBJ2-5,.,TGTGCCAGCAGCTTAACTAGCGGGGTGGAGACCCAGTACTTC,CASSLTSGVETQYF
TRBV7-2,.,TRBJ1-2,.,TGTGCCAGCAGCGTAAGGGCGGCAGGGAAGGGCTACACCTTC,CASSVRAAGKGYTF
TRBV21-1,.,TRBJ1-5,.,TGTGCCAGCAGCCCCAAGGGGGGGGCTAGCAATCAGCCCCAGCATTTT,CASSPKGGASNQPQHF
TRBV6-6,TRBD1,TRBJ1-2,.,TGTGCCAGCAGTTACTCGGGACAGGGCAACTATGGCTACACCTTC,CASSYSGQGNYGYTF
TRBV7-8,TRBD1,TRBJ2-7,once,TGTGCCAGCAGCTTACCCTTACAGGGGTCCGAGCAGTACTTC,CASSLPLQGSEQYF
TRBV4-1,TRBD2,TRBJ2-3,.,TGCGCCAGCAGCCAAGAACGGACTAGCGGGGTCCCTAGGCAGTATTTT,CASSQERTSGVPRQYF
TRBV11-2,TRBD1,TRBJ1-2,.,TGTGCCAGCAGCTTAGATAGGGTCAGGGGGATTCATGGCTACACCTTC,CASSLDRVRGIHGYTF
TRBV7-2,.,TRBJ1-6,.,TGTGCCAGCAGCTCCGGGGGGGGCAGCCTGTATAATTCACCCCTCCACTTT,CASSSGGGSLYNSPLHF
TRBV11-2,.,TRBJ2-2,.,TGTGCCAGCAGCCCGAGCGCCGGGGAGCTGTTTTTT,CASSPSAGELFF
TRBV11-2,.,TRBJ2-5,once,TGTGCCAGCAGCTTCAGACTGACCCAAGAGACCCAGTACTTC,CASSFRLTQETQYF
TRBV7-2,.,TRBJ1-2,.,TGTGCCAGCAGCTTAGGCGAAGGGGTTGACTATGGCTACACCTTC,CASSLGEGVDYGYTF
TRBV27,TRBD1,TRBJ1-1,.,TGTGCCAGCAGGGGGACAGGGAACACTGAAGCTTTCTTT,CASRGTGNTEAFF
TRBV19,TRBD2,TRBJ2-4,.,TGTGCCAGTAGTATTCTACTAGCGGGGGGGCCCCTGGCCAAAAACATTCAGTACTTC,CASSILLAGGPLAKNIQYF
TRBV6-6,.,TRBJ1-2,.,TGTGCCAGCACCGGGGGTGCAAACTATGGCTACACCTTC,CASTGGANYGYTF
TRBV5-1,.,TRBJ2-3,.,TGCGCCAGCAGTCAGAGCACAGATACGCAGTATTTT,CASSQSTDTQYF